The 32 T cell receptor beta chains in this list originate from one sample, sequenced in a study of cytomegalovirus exposure and HLA in healthy donors. With 60 Vbeta and 13 Jbeta primers, the PCR was carried out. TCRdb's copy holds only in-frame clones and misses some; the assay was immunoSEQ multiplex PCR. The sample holds 40,000 or so clones; 64% are singletons and the top ten take about 8.7%. The material sequenced was PBMCs. These receptors all stem from a human donor in good health.

The rearrangement uses TRBV6-5 and TRBJ1-2, with D possibly matching TRBD1 (6 bases). The length of the CDR3 is 12 residues. Between the trimmed V and J ends, which lost 5 bases and 4 bases, there was a span of 8 bases. The germline V gene encodes CDR1 MNHEY and CDR2 SVGAGI. The DNA of the CDR3 is TGTGCCAGCAGTAAAGGGGGCTATGGCTACACCTTC. Amino acid sequence: CASSKGGYGYTF.

This clone was seen only a few times. The chain uses TRBV4-3 and TRBJ2-1, with D hard to call. The V and J ends lost 4 bases and 9 bases respectively, with 13 bases between them. The length of the CDR3 is 13 residues. The germline V gene has CDR1 LGHNA and CDR2 YSLEER. The CDR3 is CASSLEAFGEQFF. The CDR3 nucleotides are TGCGCCAGCAGCCTCGAGGCATTCGGTGAGCAGTTCTTC.

A remark on this clone: The junction shows a germline mismatch at one end, possibly a read error. The chain is built from TRBV6-1 and TRBJ1-2, with D tentatively TRBD1 (6 bases). Germline values: CDR1 MNHNS, CDR2 SASEGT. The CDR3 sequence is 15 residues long. CDR3 sequence reads: CASREGQSGYYGYTF. The DNA for the CDR3 is TGTGCCAGCAGGGAAGGACAGTCCGGTTACTATGGCTACACCTTC.

The J gene is TRBJ1-5, the V gene TRBV29-1, with D tentatively TRBD1 (6 bases). CDR1 SQVTM and CDR2 ANQGSEA come from the germline V gene. The V end lost 4 bases, the J end lost 1 base, and 11 bases lay between the germline ends. There are 14 residues in the CDR3. Here the CDR3 reads CSVVTGNSNQPQHF. CDR3 nucleotide sequence: TGCAGCGTTGTTACAGGGAACAGCAATCAGCCCCAGCATTTT. The full variable domain, in which reference TRBV29-1 and TRBJ1-5 provide the parts outside the CDR3, is SAVISQKPSRDICQRGTSLTIQCQVDSQVTMMFWYRQQPGQSLTLIATANQGSEATYESGFVIDKFPISRPNLTFSTLTVSNMSPEDSSIYLCSVVTGNSNQPQHFGDGTRLSIL.

The V gene is TRBV7-3, the J gene TRBJ2-7; D may be TRBD1 (5 bases). Trimming cost V 5 bases and J 0 bases, with 11 bases left between them. CDR3 length: 14 amino acids. Germline lookup yields CDR1 SGHTA and CDR2 FQGTGA. DNA for the CDR3: TGTGCCAGCAGCAAAGACAGTTACTCCTACGAGCAGTACTTC. This sequence encodes CASSKDSYSYEQYF. Full variable domain (remainder filled in from reference TRBV7-3 and TRBJ2-7): GAGVSQTPSNKVTEKGKYVELRCDPISGHTALYWYRQSLGQGPEFLIYFQGTGAADDSGLPNDRFFAVRPEGSVSTLKIQRTERGDSAVYLCASSKDSYSYEQYFGPGTRLTVT.

This clone was seen more than once but under ten times. The V and J genes are TRBV5-5 and TRBJ1-5, with D hard to call. With 2 bases removed from V and 3 bases from J, the gap between germline ends came to 3 bases. Germline loops: CDR1 SGHKS, CDR2 YYEKEE (reference sequence). The CDR3 spans 12 residues. CDR3 amino acids: CASSLYNQPQHF. The CDR3 region has the DNA TGTGCCAGCAGCTTATACAATCAGCCCCAGCATTTT.

The chain is built from TRBV20-1 and TRBJ1-2, with D perhaps TRBD1 (5 bases). The CDR3 is 11 residues long. Trimming shortened V by 3 bases and J by 9 bases, and 11 bases separated the two germline ends. Germline CDR1 and CDR2: DFQATT and SNEGSKA (reference sequence). The chain's CDR3 is CSARWQGSYTF. In DNA form, the CDR3 reads TGCAGTGCTAGGTGGCAGGGTAGCTACACCTTC.

This clone was observed a few times. The chain carries TRBV6-1 and TRBJ1-1; 7 bases are shared with TRBD1. CDR1 and CDR2 (germline): MNHNS, SASEGT. The CDR3 contains 14 residues. V shed 7 bases and J 1 base; nucleotides not matched to a gene: 6. Here the CDR3 reads CASTPDRTNTEAFF. In DNA form, the CDR3 reads TGTGCCAGCACTCCGGACAGGACGAACACTGAAGCTTTCTTT.

This rearrangement joins TRBV19 to TRBJ1-3; 11 nucleotides align to TRBD1. J gave up 2 bases and V 6 bases, and 15 bases lay outside the gene matches. The CDR3 consists of 19 residues. Germline V gene data show CDR1 as LNHDA and CDR2 as SQIVND (reference sequence). CDR3 DNA sequence: TGTGCCAGTAGCACGGATTCCGGGACAGGGGGTCCCGCTGGAAACACCATATATTTT. As protein: CASSTDSGTGGPAGNTIYF.

This sequence joins TRBV6-1 and TRBJ2-7; D not resolved. V shed 6 bases and J shed 6 bases, with 21 bases lying between them. This CDR3 has 15 amino acids. Germline V lookup: CDR1 MNHNS, CDR2 SASEGT. The CDR3, as DNA: TGTGCCAGCAGCGAACAGAGCGTGGTTCGTAGCGAGCAGTACTTC. Translation: CASSEQSVVRSEQYF.

This rearrangement joins TRBV30 to TRBJ2-5; 12 bases fit TRBD2. CDR1 is GTSNPN, CDR2 SVGIG, per germline (reference sequence). CDR3 size: 14 residues. The junction had 5 bases not matched to a gene; V was cut back by 4 bases and J by 5 bases. Here the CDR3 DNA reads TGTGCCTGGACTAGCGGGGGGGCCGTGGAGACCCAGTACTTC. As protein: CAWTSGGAVETQYF.

The rearrangement uses TRBV7-6 and TRBJ1-4; weak D call: TRBD1 (5 bases). The germline gives CDR1 SGHVS, CDR2 FNYEAQ. The CDR3 has 14 residues. The germline V and J ends were trimmed by 4 bases and 7 bases, with 13 bases remaining between them. The CDR3 loop reads CASSYPGEIEKLFF. The CDR3 bases are TGTGCCAGCAGCTATCCGGGGGAAATTGAAAAACTGTTTTTT.

This clone was found a few times. The chain uses TRBV4-3 and TRBJ2-7; D gene unclear. V was trimmed by 1 base and J by 6 bases, leaving 10 bases between them. The CDR3 consists of 13 residues. Germline V gives CDR1 LGHNA, CDR2 YSLEER. This CDR3 reads CASSQGSGFEQYF. The CDR3 nucleotides read TGCGCCAGCAGCCAAGGGTCGGGTTTCGAGCAGTACTTC.

For the CDR3, the DNA is TGCGCCAGCAGAGCAAAGGGACAGGATCGATCACCCCTCCACTTT. Translation gives CASRAKGQDRSPLHF. V gene TRBV23-1 combines with J gene TRBJ1-6, with 8 bases fitting TRBD1. TRBV23-1 is assigned to the ORF class and has an uncertain function. CDR3 length equals 15 residues. V was clipped by 6 bases and J by 10 bases; unmatched bases: 11.

The rearrangement joins TRBV5-4 to TRBJ1-6, with D possibly TRBD1 on 5 matching bases. Deletions cut 3 bases from V and 6 bases from J, with 16 bases between. The germline V gene has CDR1 SGHNT and CDR2 YYREEE (reference sequence). The CDR3 is 16 amino acids. The CDR3 reads CASSSKTDSINSPLHF. The CDR3, as DNA: TGTGCCAGCAGCTCGAAGACAGACTCAATTAATTCACCCCTCCACTTT. The full variable domain, completed using reference TRBV5-4 and TRBJ1-6, is ETGVTQSPTHLIKTRGQQVTLRCSSQSGHNTVSWYQQALGQGPQFIFQYYREEENGRGNFPPRFSGLQFPNYSSELNVNALELDDSALYLCASSSKTDSINSPLHFGNGTRLTVT.

Comment on this clone: Other DNA sequences in this sample translate to the same CDR3. The rearrangement uses TRBV18 and TRBJ1-1; 11 bases fit TRBD1. Germline-derived CDR1 and CDR2 are KGHSH and LQKENI. The CDR3 runs 15 residues. Losses at the gene ends were 3 bases for V and 4 bases for J; bases not matched to a gene: 4. CDR3 bases: TGTGCCAGCTCACCTCGGACAGGGGGCGGCACTGAAGCTTTCTTT. This encodes CASSPRTGGGTEAFF.

The rearrangement joins TRBV30 to TRBJ1-2, with TRBD1 as a possible D gene (5 bases). Germline V gene lookup returns CDR1 GTSNPN and CDR2 SVGIG (reference sequence). Trimming took 0 bases from V and 6 from J, leaving 11 bases between them. The CDR3 is made up of 13 amino acids. The CDR3 nucleotides read TGTGCCTGGAGTGTGGTAGGGGTGGATGGCTACACCTTC. This gives the protein CAWSVVGVDGYTF. The full variable domain, its missing parts supplied by reference TRBV30 and TRBJ1-2, is SQTIHQWPATLVQPVGSPLSLECTVEGTSNPNLYWYRQAAGRGLQLLFYSVGIGQISSEVPQNLSASRPQDRQFILSSKKLLLSDSGFYLCAWSVVGVDGYTFGSGTRLTVV.

The genes are TRBV6-5 and TRBJ1-1, with D perhaps matching TRBD1 (5 bases). V lost 2 bases, J lost 6 bases, and 10 bases lay in between. CDR3 size: 13 residues. Germline V gene sequence: CDR1 MNHEY, CDR2 SVGAGI. CDR3 bases: TGTGCCAGCAGTTACCAGACAGACTCTGAAGCTTTCTTT. Encoded protein: CASSYQTDSEAFF.

The V gene is TRBV10-2, the J gene TRBJ1-5, with a weak D call TRBD1 (6 bases). CDR1 is WSHSY and CDR2 is SAAADI in the germline V gene. The germline V and J ends were trimmed by 2 bases and 4 bases, with 12 bases remaining between them. CDR3 length: 15 residues. CDR3 loop: CASSEMGTLNQPQHF. Here the CDR3 DNA reads TGCGCCAGCAGTGAGATGGGGACACTTAATCAGCCCCAGCATTTT.

This clone has more than one count but fewer than ten. The CDR3 loop reads CSVEDRRAGETQYF. The CDR3 DNA reads as TGCAGCGTTGAAGATAGACGGGCGGGGGAGACCCAGTACTTC. The rearrangement links TRBV29-1 to TRBJ2-5; a weak D match, TRBD2 (6 bases). The V end was cut by 0 bases, the J end by 5 bases, with 13 bases between. Germline V lookup: CDR1 SQVTM, CDR2 ANQGSEA. The CDR3 is made up of 14 amino acids.

V is TRBV5-1 and J is TRBJ1-2; D is uncertain. CDR1 and CDR2 (germline): SGHRS, YFSETQ. The CDR3 loop spans 14 amino acids. Deletions cut 2 bases from V and 5 bases from J, with 13 bases between. The CDR3: CASSLNGEEYGYTF. The CDR3 DNA reads as TGCGCCAGCAGCTTAAACGGGGAGGAATATGGCTACACCTTC. Variable domain in full (rest from reference TRBV5-1 and TRBJ1-2): KAGVTQTPRYLIKTRGQQVTLSCSPISGHRSVSWYQQTPGQGLQFLFEYFSETQRNKGNFPGRFSGRQFSNSRSEMNVSTLELGDSALYLCASSLNGEEYGYTFGSGTRLTVV.

The chain is built from TRBV27 and TRBJ1-2, with D possibly being TRBD1 (5 bases). V lost 5 bases, J lost 8 bases, and 15 bases lay in between. The CDR3 sequence is 13 residues long. Germline-derived CDR1 and CDR2 are MNHEY and SMNVEV (reference sequence). DNA of the CDR3: TGTGCCAGCAGTCTAAGGCCGGGGGACGGCTACACCTTC. Its translation: CASSLRPGDGYTF.

The V and J genes are TRBV2 and TRBJ1-2; weak D call: TRBD1 (6 bases). The CDR3 length is 14 residues. V was cut by 1 base and J by 7 bases, with 13 bases left in between. CDR1 SNHLY and CDR2 FYNNEI come from the germline V gene. CDR3: CASSEESGGSGYTF. CDR3 sequence (DNA): TGTGCCAGCAGTGAAGAGTCTGGGGGCAGTGGCTACACCTTC.

The chain links TRBV7-9 to TRBJ1-2; 9 bases align to TRBD1. The CDR3 consists of 15 residues. Germline CDR1 is SEHNR and CDR2 is FQNEAQ (reference sequence). Trimming at V came to 6 bases and at J to 1 base, leaving 6 bases not matched to a gene. The CDR3 nucleotides read TGTGCCAGCAGTAGTCGGACAGGGGTTAACTATGGCTACACCTTC. Translating it yields CASSSRTGVNYGYTF.

This clone is medium-sized by share. The chain is built from TRBV13 and TRBJ1-6; weak D call: TRBD1 (6 bases). The CDR3 runs 18 residues. V was cut by 2 bases and J by 4 bases, with 18 bases left in between. Germline loops: CDR1 PRHDT, CDR2 FYEKMQ (reference sequence). Here the CDR3 reads CASSLFETGAWYNSPLHF. The CDR3 DNA reads TGTGCCAGCAGCTTATTCGAGACAGGAGCTTGGTATAATTCACCCCTCCACTTT. Full variable domain (missing parts from reference TRBV13 and TRBJ1-6): AAGVIQSPRHLIKEKRETATLKCYPIPRHDTVYWYQQGPGQDPQFLISFYEKMQSDKGSIPDRFSAQQFSDYHSELNMSSLELGDSALYFCASSLFETGAWYNSPLHFGNGTRLTVT.

This rearrangement joins TRBV7-6 to TRBJ1-2; D is unresolved. Trimming removed 5 bases from V and 2 bases from J, with 15 bases in between. This CDR3 has 15 residues. Germline V gene data show CDR1 as SGHVS and CDR2 as FNYEAQ. The CDR3 loop reads CASSPGSGTNYGYTF. The CDR3 nucleotides read TGTGCCAGCAGCCCAGGCAGCGGTACCAACTATGGCTACACCTTC.

The chain carries TRBV7-2 and TRBJ1-2, with 10 bases lining up with TRBD1. This CDR3 has 13 residues. The germline V gene encodes CDR1 SGHTA and CDR2 FQGNSA. The ends lost 5 bases at V and 7 bases at J; junction bases unmatched: 4. This CDR3 is CASSPGTGVGYTF. CDR3 bases: TGTGCCAGCAGCCCCGGGACAGGGGTTGGCTACACCTTC.

This chain joins TRBV4-1 and TRBJ2-3; TRBD2 matches 14 bases. Unmatched junction bases numbered 3, after V lost 5 bases and J lost 5 bases. Looked up from germline, CDR1 is MGHRA and CDR2 is YSYEKL. This CDR3 has 15 residues. The CDR3, as DNA: TGCGCCAGCAGCTATGGGACTAGCGGGGGAGATACGCAGTATTTT. Translating it yields CASSYGTSGGDTQYF.

CDR3 in amino acids: CASSQNLANGYTF. The CDR3 coding sequence is TGTGCCAGCAGTCAGAATTTAGCCAATGGCTACACCTTC. The chain uses TRBV6-1 and TRBJ1-2; no reliable D call. The CDR3 extends over 13 amino acids. The V and J ends lost 5 bases and 6 bases respectively, with 13 bases between them. In germline, CDR1 is MNHNS, CDR2 SASEGT.

The chain joins TRBV14 to TRBJ2-3, with 7 bases that match TRBD2. The CDR3 consists of 15 residues. Germline values: CDR1 SGHDN, CDR2 FVKESK. Trimming at V came to 3 bases and at J to 1 base, leaving 4 bases not matched to a gene. The CDR3 region has the DNA TGTGCCAGCAGCCAGCGGAGCGGGGGCACAGATACGCAGTATTTT. Amino acids: CASSQRSGGTDTQYF.

This chain links TRBV28 with TRBJ1-2, with 8 bases aligning to TRBD1. This CDR3 region has 15 residues. With 5 bases clipped from V and 7 bases from J, the junction kept 12 bases outside the gene matches. Germline V gene data show CDR1 as MDHEN and CDR2 as SYDVKM. This chain's CDR3 is CASSVGQATFSGYTF. The CDR3 DNA sequence: TGTGCCAGCAGTGTGGGACAGGCCACCTTCAGTGGCTACACCTTC.

The rearrangement uses TRBV6-6 and TRBJ2-6, with 7 positions matching TRBD1. CDR3 length equals 15 residues. Germline V lookup: CDR1 MNHNY, CDR2 SVGAGI (reference sequence). Trimming took 7 bases from V and 2 from J; bases not matched to a gene: 5. The CDR3 DNA follows: TGTGCCAGCAATACACAGGGGACTGGGGCCAACGTCCTGACTTTC. This translates into CASNTQGTGANVLTF.